This record covers a single TCR beta chain. By its share of the sample, this clonotype is medium-sized (0.01 to 0.1%). No cognate antigen has been identified for it. Base qualities are not at hand, and no much larger clone is one base apart. The sequencer listed for this sample is Illumina MiSeq. TCRdb cleaned the public reads at Q25 with fastp, built clones with MiXCR and kept in-frame beta chains. CDR3 protein duplicates are merged, each entry listing the most common genes and DNA. The sample has approximately 1,400 distinct CDR3 sequences on record, about 35% of them singletons. About 21% of the sample is in the top ten clones. These data are taken from a study of T cell repertoires in enteric fever (dated by TCRdb to the late 2010s). Turning to the overall study: The study reconstructed the Salmonella-specific repertoire of circulating effector CD4+ T cells from volunteers experimentally challenged with Salmonella Typhi or Paratyphi A. Circulating effector CD4+ T cells that responded to Salmonella infection were identified with mass cytometry. T cells were stained, including ex vivo, with tetramers loaded with CdtB(105-125) peptide variants (SP110Y, ST110H). In the study, T cell receptor sequencing was integrated with live fluorescence barcoding, mass cytometry and unbiased single-cell cloning.

V and J lose 4 bases and 2 bases, and a span of 9 bases separates them. The CDR3 starts with the cysteine, ends with the phenylalanine, and has 14 residues. Only CDR3 DNA is held: 42 bases, read in frame from base 1. CDR1 and CDR2, per the germline V gene (reference sequence), are SEHNR and FQNEAQ. Results the study describes overall, beyond this receptor: Single amino acid variations in the immunodominant proteins CdtB and PhoN appeared to drive accumulation of T cells not cross-reacting between serovars. Among the expanded clonotypes were cross-reactive responses to distantly related Salmonella serovars, as well as clones that recognized antigens found only in S. Typhi or S. Paratyphi A. The study pinpointed HlyE and CdtB as immunodominant T cell antigens specific to S. Typhi and S. Paratyphi A.

This TCR derives from a human donor with Salmonella enteric fever, either typhoid or paratyphoid (not recorded which). This chain joins TRBV7-9 to TRBJ1-5, and the D gene may be TRBD1, 5 bases matching. The sequenced sample was CCR7- CD38- CD4+ T cells from PBMCs. The CDR3 region reads CASSSGSGNQPQHF. The DNA sequence follows: TGTGCCAGCAGCTCAGGGTCGGGCAATCAGCCCCAGCATTTT.